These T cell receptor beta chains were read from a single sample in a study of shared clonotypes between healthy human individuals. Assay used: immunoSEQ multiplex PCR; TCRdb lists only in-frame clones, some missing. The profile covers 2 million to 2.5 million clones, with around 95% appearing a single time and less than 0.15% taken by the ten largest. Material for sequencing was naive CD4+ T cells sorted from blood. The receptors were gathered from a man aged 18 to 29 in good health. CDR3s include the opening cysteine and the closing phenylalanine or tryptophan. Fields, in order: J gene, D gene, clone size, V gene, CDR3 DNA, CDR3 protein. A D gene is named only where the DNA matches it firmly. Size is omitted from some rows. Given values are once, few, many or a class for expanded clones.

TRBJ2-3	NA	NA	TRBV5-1	TGCGCCAGCAGCCTAGGTGGACTTGCAGATACGCAGTATTTT	CASSLGGLADTQYF
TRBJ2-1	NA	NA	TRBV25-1	TGTGCCAGCAGTGTCCACAATGAGCAGTTCTTC	CASSVHNEQFF
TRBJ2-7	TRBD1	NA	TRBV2	TGTGCCAGCAGTCTGGAGGGACAGGGTTCCCACGAGCAGTACTTC	CASSLEGQGSHEQYF
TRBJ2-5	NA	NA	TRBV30	TGTGCCTGGAGTGCCGATCGAATGACCCAGTACTTC	CAWSADRMTQYF
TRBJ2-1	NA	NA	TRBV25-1	TGTGCCAGCAGTGAATTCGTAACCTACAATGAGCAGTTCTTC	CASSEFVTYNEQFF
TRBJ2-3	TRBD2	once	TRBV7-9	TGTGCCAGCAGCTCCGGGACTAGCGGGAATACGCAGTATTTT	CASSSGTSGNTQYF
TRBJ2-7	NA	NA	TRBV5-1	TGCGCCAGTTCCCGGGACAACTCCTACGAGCAGTACTTC	CASSRDNSYEQYF
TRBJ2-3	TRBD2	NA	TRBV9	TGTGCCAGCAGCGTAGCCCCCGACTCCGGGGGGACAGATACGCAGTATTTT	CASSVAPDSGGTDTQYF
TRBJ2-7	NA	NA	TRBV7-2	TGTGCCAGCAGCTTAACAGGACAGAGCTCCTACGAGCAGTACTTC	CASSLTGQSSYEQYF
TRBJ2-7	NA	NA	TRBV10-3	TGTGCCATCAGTGACCAAGGAAGACTCGACGAGCAGTACTTC	CAISDQGRLDEQYF
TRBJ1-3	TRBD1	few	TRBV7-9	TGTGCCAGCAGCAAGGACAGGGATCTTTTTGGAAACACCATATATTTT	CASSKDRDLFGNTIYF
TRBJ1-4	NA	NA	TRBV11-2	TGTGCCAGCAGCTTCGTGTCGCAGGGAGGCGAAAAACTGTTTTTT	CASSFVSQGGEKLFF
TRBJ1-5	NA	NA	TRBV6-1	TGTGCCAGCAGCCCGGGGAACCCTAATCAGCCCCAGCATTTT	CASSPGNPNQPQHF
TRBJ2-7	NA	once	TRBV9	TGTGCCAGCAGCGTAGGATGGGGGCTAGCTAAGCCCTACGAGCAGTACTTC	CASSVGWGLAKPYEQYF
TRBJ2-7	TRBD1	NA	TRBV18	TGTGCCAGCTCACCACTTTGGACAGGGGACGAGCAGTACTTC	CASSPLWTGDEQYF
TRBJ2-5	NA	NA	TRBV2	TGTGCCAGCAGAAACCGGTGGGGCTACGAGACCCAGTACTTC	CASRNRWGYETQYF
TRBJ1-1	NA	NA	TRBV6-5	TGTGCCAGCAGTTCCAGAAGAGGGGCCGGCAACACTGAAGCTTTCTTT	CASSSRRGAGNTEAFF
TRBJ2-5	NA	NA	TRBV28	TGTGCCAGCAGTTCTACCCCTTGGGAGACCCAGTACTTC	CASSSTPWETQYF
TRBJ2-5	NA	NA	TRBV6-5	TGTGCCAGCACCCGAAACCTGTACCAAGAGACCCAGTACTTC	CASTRNLYQETQYF
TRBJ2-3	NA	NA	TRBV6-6	TGTGCCAGCATCCAGAGGGGTTTTCCTGCAGATACGCAGTATTTT	CASIQRGFPADTQYF
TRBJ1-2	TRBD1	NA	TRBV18	TGTGCCAGCTCCCGCTCCGGACAGGGGGGTACCAATGGCTACACCTTC	CASSRSGQGGTNGYTF
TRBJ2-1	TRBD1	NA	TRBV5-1	TGCGCCAGCAGCCCCCTATCGACAGGGATCAATGAGCAGTTCTTC	CASSPLSTGINEQFF
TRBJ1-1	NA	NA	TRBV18	TGTGCCAGCTCACCTGTCATGAACACTGAAGCTTTCTTT	CASSPVMNTEAFF
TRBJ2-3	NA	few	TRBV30	TGTGCCTGGAGTCCGAGCACAGATACGCAGTATTTT	CAWSPSTDTQYF
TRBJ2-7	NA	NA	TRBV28	TGTGCCGTACAGGGCCACGAGCAGTACTTC	CAVQGHEQYF
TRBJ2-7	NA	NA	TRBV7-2	TGTGCCAGCAGCCCCCACCAGGCCGGCGAGCAGTACTTC	CASSPHQAGEQYF
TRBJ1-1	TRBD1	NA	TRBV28	TGTGCCAGCAGTCCCCACGGGACAGGGGTTCCTGAAGCTTTCTTT	CASSPHGTGVPEAFF
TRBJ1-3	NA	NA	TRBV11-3	TGTGCCAGCAGCGGCACCGGCTGGGGACGACTAGGTGGAAACACCATATATTTT	CASSGTGWGRLGGNTIYF
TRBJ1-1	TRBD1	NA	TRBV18	TGTGCCAGCTCACCGAGGACAGGGACGGGCACTGAAGCTTTCTTT	CASSPRTGTGTEAFF
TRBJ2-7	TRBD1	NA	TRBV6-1	TGTGCCAGCAGCCCCGGGACAGGGAATTTCCAGTACTTC	CASSPGTGNFQYF
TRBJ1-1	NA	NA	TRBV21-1	TGTGCTCGGGGAGGGGGCACTGAAGCTTTCTTT	CARGGGTEAFF
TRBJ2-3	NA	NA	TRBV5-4	TGTGCCAGCAGCTTGGATCACAGCCCCTCAGATACGCAGTATTTT	CASSLDHSPSDTQYF
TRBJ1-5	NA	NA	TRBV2	TGTGCCAGCAGAAACAGGGCGGGTTGGCAGCCCCAGCATTTT	CASRNRAGWQPQHF
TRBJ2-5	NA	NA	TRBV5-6	TGTGCCAGCACTCCGGGGGCGGGGAGAATCCAAGAGACCCAGTACTTC	CASTPGAGRIQETQYF
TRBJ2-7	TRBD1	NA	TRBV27	TGTGCCAGCAGTCCACTCCGACAGGGTGGCCACGAGCAGTACTTC	CASSPLRQGGHEQYF
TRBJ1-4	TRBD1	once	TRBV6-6	TGTGCCAGCAGTTACTCGAGGGACAGTATTCTGTTTTTT	CASSYSRDSILFF
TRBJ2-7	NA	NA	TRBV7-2	TGTGCCAGCAGCAATGGACTATTCTACGAGCAGTACTTC	CASSNGLFYEQYF
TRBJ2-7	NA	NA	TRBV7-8	TGTGCCAGCCAACCCGGGTACTACGAGCAGTACTTC	CASQPGYYEQYF